These T cell receptor beta chains were read from a single sample in a study of beta chain features in type 1 diabetes. Generated by immunoSEQ multiplex PCR, the TCRdb table keeps only in-frame clones and is missing some. The sample consists of 200,000 to 250,000 clones, over 8.5% of them appearing once. Input material: naive CD4+ T cells from blood. These receptors all stem from a woman between 18 and 30 years old in good health. CDR3s include the opening cysteine and the closing phenylalanine or tryptophan. D genes are given only for firm matches. Size is omitted from some rows. Given values are once, few, many or a class for expanded clones.

>TRBD1|TRBJ2-5|few|TRBV5-1
CASSSKANRGGETQYF
TGCGCCAGCAGCTCTAAGGCAAACAGGGGCGGCGAGACCCAGTACTTC
>.|TRBJ2-5|few|TRBV7-6
CASSWPGNQETQYF
TGTGCCAGCAGCTGGCCGGGGAACCAAGAGACCCAGTACTTC
>TRBD2|TRBJ2-3|few|TRBV5-1
CASSLTSGGTSTDTQYF
TGCGCCAGCAGCTTAACTAGCGGGGGGACTAGCACAGATACGCAGTATTTT
>.|TRBJ2-1|few|TRBV27
CASSPLTSSGMRNNEQFF
TGTGCCAGCAGCCCACTCACCTCATCCGGGATGAGGAACAATGAGCAGTTCTTC
>.|TRBJ1-5|many|TRBV4-1
CASSPGHAAGNQPQHF
TGCGCCAGCAGCCCTGGACATGCCGCGGGCAATCAGCCCCAGCATTTT
>TRBD2|TRBJ2-1|.|TRBV11-2
CASSSLAGGRTFF
TGTGCCAGCAGTTCCCTAGCGGGGGGGCGTACGTTCTTC
>.|TRBJ2-1|few|TRBV9
CASSAQQTAYNEQFF
TGTGCCAGCAGCGCCCAACAGACAGCCTACAATGAGCAGTTCTTC
>.|TRBJ2-7|few|TRBV7-2
CASSLGQKPYEQYF
TGTGCCAGCAGCTTAGGACAAAAACCCTACGAGCAGTACTTC
>TRBD2|TRBJ2-1|few|TRBV6-1
CASSRTSGSYEQFF
TGTGCCAGCAGTCGCACTAGCGGGAGTTATGAGCAGTTCTTC
>TRBD2|TRBJ2-3|.|TRBV4-2
CASSTPSGTSTDTQYF
TGTGCCAGCAGCACCCCTAGCGGGACTAGCACAGATACGCAGTATTTT
>.|TRBJ2-7|.|TRBV18
CASSALKSYEQYF
TGTGCCAGCTCAGCACTTAAATCCTACGAGCAGTACTTC
>TRBD2|TRBJ2-7|.|TRBV9
CASSVTSGSYEQYF
TGTGCCAGCAGCGTGACTAGCGGGAGTTACGAGCAGTACTTC
>.|TRBJ2-7|few|TRBV5-1
CASSPTAASSYEQYF
TGCGCCAGCAGCCCTACTGCGGCCAGCTCCTACGAGCAGTACTTC
>TRBD1|TRBJ1-2|.|TRBV6-1
CASIPMTGWHGYTF
TGTGCCAGCATACCTATGACAGGGTGGCATGGCTACACCTTC
>TRBD1|TRBJ2-7|many|TRBV7-9
CASSFQGDPYEQYF
TGTGCCAGCAGCTTCCAGGGGGATCCCTACGAGCAGTACTTC
>.|TRBJ1-2|.|TRBV7-2
CASSFQNYGYTF
TGTGCCAGCAGCTTCCAGAACTATGGCTACACCTTC
>TRBD2|TRBJ2-3|.|TRBV27
CASRVLAGDYTQYF
TGTGCCAGCAGGGTCCTAGCGGGAGATTATACGCAGTATTTT
>TRBD1|TRBJ2-1|few|TRBV5-4
CASSWTGRNEQFF
TGTGCCAGCAGCTGGACAGGCCGAAATGAGCAGTTCTTC
>.|TRBJ2-6|many|TRBV30
CAWLAPGANVLTF
TGTGCCTGGCTAGCCCCTGGGGCCAACGTCCTGACTTTC
>TRBD2|TRBJ2-1|.|TRBV7-9
CASSLLAELGNEQFF
TGTGCCAGCAGCCTACTAGCGGAGCTTGGCAATGAGCAGTTCTTC
>.|TRBJ2-7|.|TRBV7-6
CASSLDRYYEQYF
TGTGCCAGCAGCTTGGACAGATACTACGAGCAGTACTTC
>TRBD1|TRBJ1-6|few|TRBV30
CACQPGTGGNSPLHF
TGTGCCTGTCAGCCCGGGACAGGGGGCAATTCACCCCTCCACTTT
>TRBD2|TRBJ2-5|.|TRBV7-9
CASSPPGTSANPQYF
TGTGCCAGCAGCCCCCCCGGGACTAGCGCTAATCCCCAGTACTTC
>.|TRBJ1-6|.|TRBV30
CAWSTGLDNSPLHF
TGTGCCTGGAGTACAGGGCTGGATAATTCACCCCTCCACTTT
>TRBD1|TRBJ2-1|few|TRBV6-6
CASTGTGNINEQFF
TGTGCCAGCACAGGGACAGGGAACATTAATGAGCAGTTCTTC
>.|TRBJ1-4|.|TRBV28
CASGPTGYEKLFF
TGTGCCAGTGGACCGACAGGTTATGAAAAACTGTTTTTT
>.|TRBJ1-2|.|TRBV11-2
CASSSLGGTYGYTF
TGTGCCAGCAGCTCCCTAGGGGGAACTTATGGCTACACCTTC
>.|TRBJ2-1|few|TRBV7-2
CASSDYHNSYNEQFF
TGTGCCAGCTCGGACTACCACAACTCCTACAATGAGCAGTTCTTC
>.|TRBJ2-1|few|TRBV2
CASSERGTLSREQFF
TGTGCCAGCAGTGAGAGAGGGACTCTCTCTCGGGAGCAGTTCTTC
>TRBD1|TRBJ1-1|few|TRBV5-1
CASRTGGQSTEAFF
TGCGCCAGCAGGACAGGGGGCCAATCTACTGAAGCTTTCTTT
>.|TRBJ2-5|few|TRBV2
CASSETVNVETQYF
TGTGCCAGCAGTGAGACAGTTAACGTTGAGACCCAGTACTTC
>.|TRBJ2-5|many|TRBV15
CATSRPRTETQYF
TGTGCCACCAGCAGACCTAGAACAGAGACCCAGTACTTC
>.|TRBJ2-7|few|TRBV27
CASTRNRDSYEQYF
TGTGCCAGCACACGAAACAGGGACTCCTACGAGCAGTACTTC
>.|TRBJ2-1|few|TRBV14
CASSQILYNEQFF
TGTGCCAGCAGCCAAATCTTGTACAATGAGCAGTTCTTC
>.|TRBJ1-5|.|TRBV5-1
CASSLGAGSNQPQHF
TGCGCCAGCAGCTTGGGGGCCGGAAGCAATCAGCCCCAGCATTTT
>TRBD1|TRBJ1-5|few|TRBV30
CAWQTGGRLAGSNQPQHF
TGTGCCTGGCAGACAGGGGGACGATTGGCAGGCAGCAATCAGCCCCAGCATTTT
>.|TRBJ2-7|few|TRBV2
CASSKTATAIDSEQYF
TGTGCCAGCAGTAAGACCGCGACAGCTATTGACTCCGAGCAGTACTTC
>TRBD1|TRBJ2-3|few|TRBV7-7
CASSETGSDTQYF
TGTGCTAGCAGCGAGACAGGGTCGGATACGCAGTATTTT
>TRBD1|TRBJ1-5|few|TRBV29-1
CSVQGDSNQPQHF
TGCAGCGTTCAGGGGGATAGCAATCAGCCCCAGCATTTT
>TRBD1|TRBJ1-1|few|TRBV9
CASSQGGFTEAFF
TGTGCCAGCAGCCAAGGGGGCTTCACTGAAGCTTTCTTT
>.|TRBJ1-1|few|TRBV6-4
CASSAQTETEAFF
TGTGCCAGCAGTGCTCAGACAGAAACTGAAGCTTTCTTT
>.|TRBJ1-1|.|TRBV19
CASSRRQVENAEAFF
TGTGCCAGTAGTCGGAGACAGGTAGAGAACGCTGAAGCTTTCTTT
>.|TRBJ2-2|once|TRBV7-3
CASSLVRDGELFF
TGTGCCAGCAGCCTCGTACGCGACGGGGAGCTGTTTTTT